This T cell receptor beta chain was documented in a study of blood T cell repertoires in COVID-19. Across the study: Sites across the United States, Italy and Spain contributed samples from acute and convalescent COVID-19.

Original analysis: Amplifying reference gene primers gave estimates of nucleated cell counts. Some clones are missing from TCRdb's copy, which holds only in-frame ones; the method was immunoSEQ multiplex PCR. D and trimming come from the DNA, and the V and J calls and clone size come from that table. The sample lists about 160,000 clones; less than 85% were seen once. Enrollment of patients from Seattle took place during active infection, with longitudinal follow-up. CDR3 size: 12 residues. V lost 7 bases and J lost 7, with 9 bases in between. The V gene's germline CDR1 is KGHDR and CDR2 SFDVKD. The TCR sequence derives from a woman aged 40-49 years with COVID-19, enrolled during active disease. This sequence joins TRBV24-1 and TRBJ1-4; no definite D call. Material for sequencing was peripheral blood. The chain's CDR3 is CATRGGFEKLFF. CDR3 nucleotide sequence: TGTGCCACCAGGGGCGGGTTTGAAAAACTGTTTTTT.